This TCR beta chain was observed in a study of identical twins. The study, taken as a whole, reports: With beta out-of-frame sequences, excess sharing by twins was weaker. Researchers caution that invariant MAIT and iNKT cells could partly confound zero-insertion analyses.

A universal primer site arose from template switching, and cDNA bore unique molecular identifiers. One entry per CDR3 protein, called by TCRdb with MiXCR from the 5' RACE reads. The table includes nearly 250,000 distinct CDR3 sequences, roughly 7% detected once. This clonotype was detected ten times or more. Its specificity is not known. The CDR3 is made up of 14 amino acids. Deletions cut 5 bases from V and 4 bases from J, with 14 bases between. This same sample was also part of a study on yellow fever vaccine responses in identical twins. That report notes: As reported, the vaccine T cell response of twins seemed partly convergent and partly personalized.

This rearrangement joins TRBV12-3 or TRBV12-4 to TRBJ1-2, with D possibly matching TRBD1 (5 bases). The sequenced material came from memory (CD45RO+) T cells sorted from blood. The TCR was taken from a woman between 18 and 29 years old in good health. The CDR3 protein is CASSPTAGTYGYTF. DNA for the CDR3: TGTGCCAGCAGTCCTACAGCAGGGACCTATGGCTACACCTTC.